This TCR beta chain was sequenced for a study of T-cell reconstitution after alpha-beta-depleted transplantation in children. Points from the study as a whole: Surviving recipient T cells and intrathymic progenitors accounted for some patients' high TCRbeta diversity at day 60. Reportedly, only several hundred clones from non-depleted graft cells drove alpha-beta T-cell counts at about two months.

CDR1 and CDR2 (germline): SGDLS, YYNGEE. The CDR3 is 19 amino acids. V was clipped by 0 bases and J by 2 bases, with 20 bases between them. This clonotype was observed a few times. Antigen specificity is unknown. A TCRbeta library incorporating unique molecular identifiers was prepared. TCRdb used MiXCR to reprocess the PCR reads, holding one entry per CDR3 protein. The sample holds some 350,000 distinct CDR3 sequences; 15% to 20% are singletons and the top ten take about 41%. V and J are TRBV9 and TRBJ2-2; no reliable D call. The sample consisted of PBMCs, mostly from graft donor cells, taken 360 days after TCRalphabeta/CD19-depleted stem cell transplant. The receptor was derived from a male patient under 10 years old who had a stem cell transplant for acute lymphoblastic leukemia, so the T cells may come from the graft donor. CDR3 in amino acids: CASSVGWVGPMVNTGELFF. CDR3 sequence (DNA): TGTGCCAGCAGCGTAGGCTGGGTAGGCCCTATGGTCAACACCGGGGAGCTGTTTTTT.